The clone carrying this T cell receptor (beta chain) occurred a few times. Assay: immunoSEQ multiplex PCR; the TCRdb copy retains only in-frame clones and omits some. The sample lists tens of thousands of clones, 70% to 90% occurring once. This sample is part of a study of blood T cell repertoires in COVID-19. The specimen was peripheral blood. The sequence was obtained from a man aged 65 to 79 with acute or convalescent COVID-19.

The CDR3 DNA reads as TGTGCCAGCAGTTACGAGTGGGGCAGGGGGGAGCATTTT. Its protein is CASSYEWGRGEHF. This chain uses TRBV6-5 with TRBJ1-5; 7 bases are a match to TRBD1. The CDR3 loop spans 13 amino acids. After removal of 2 bases from V and 14 bases from J, the junction contained 9 bases not matched to a gene. Germline CDR1 is MNHEY and CDR2 is SVGAGI.